These 3 T cell receptor beta chains were sequenced from one sample in a study of T cell repertoires in cytomegalovirus infection (dated by TCRdb to the late 2010s). The data were produced on an Illumina HiSeq 1500. TCRdb trimmed public reads at Q25 via fastp, called clones via MiXCR and kept in-frame beta chains. Here each entry gathers all rows of one CDR3 protein and keeps the most common genes and DNA. This sample holds approximately 180,000 distinct CDR3 sequences; roughly a fifth were observed only once. The top ten clonotypes cover 2.5% to 3% of the sample. The material sequenced was PBMCs. These receptors all stem from a human donor in good health (CMV status not recorded). Some clones in this sample may be carry-over from other donors' samples.

This clonotype was observed a single time. This chain connects TRBV20-1 to TRBJ1-1, with 7 bases aligning to TRBD1. The length of the CDR3 is 13 residues. V dropped 6 bases and J dropped 6; count of bases not matched to a gene: 10. The germline CDR1 and CDR2 sequences are DFQATT and SNEGSKA (reference sequence). The CDR3 DNA is TGCAGTGCCGAATCAGGGGGGTCGGCTGAAGCTTTCTTT. Its translation is CSAESGGSAEAFF.

In this sample, this clonotype turned up many times. The rearrangement links TRBV19 to TRBJ2-3, with D unclear. The germline V and J ends were trimmed by 8 bases and 0 bases, with 12 bases remaining between them. CDR1 and CDR2 (germline): LNHDA, SQIVND (reference sequence). The CDR3 contains 14 residues. The CDR3 DNA reads TGTGCCAGTTCGACGGCTGCAAGCACAGATACGCAGTATTTT. The encoded protein is CASSTAASTDTQYF.

The V and J genes are TRBV18 and TRBJ1-1, with 9 bases lining up with TRBD1. Germline trimming cut 5 bases from V and 0 bases from J; bases unmatched to any gene: 4. The CDR3 sequence is 15 residues long. Germline CDR1 KGHSH, CDR2 LQKENI. This CDR3 reads CASSYGQGMNTEAFF. The CDR3 coding sequence is TGTGCCAGCTCATACGGACAGGGGATGAACACTGAAGCTTTCTTT.